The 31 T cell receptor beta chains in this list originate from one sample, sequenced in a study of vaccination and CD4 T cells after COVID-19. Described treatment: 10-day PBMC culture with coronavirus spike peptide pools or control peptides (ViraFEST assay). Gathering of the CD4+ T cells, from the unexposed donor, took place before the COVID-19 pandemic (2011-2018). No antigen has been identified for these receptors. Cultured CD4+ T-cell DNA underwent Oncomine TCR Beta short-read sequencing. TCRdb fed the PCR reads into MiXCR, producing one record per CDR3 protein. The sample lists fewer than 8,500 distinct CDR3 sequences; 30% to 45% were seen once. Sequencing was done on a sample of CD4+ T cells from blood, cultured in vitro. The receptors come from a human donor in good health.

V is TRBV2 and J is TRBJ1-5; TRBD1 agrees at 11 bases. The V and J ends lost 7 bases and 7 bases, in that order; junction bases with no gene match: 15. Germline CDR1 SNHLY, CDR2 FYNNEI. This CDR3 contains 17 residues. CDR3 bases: TGTGCCAGCACGGGGTTTAGGGACAGGGGGTCGGGACAGCCCCAGCATTTT. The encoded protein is CASTGFRDRGSGQPQHF.

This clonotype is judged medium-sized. In nucleotides, the CDR3 is TGCAGTGCTACCCAAGACAGGGGAAACTATGGCTACACCTTC. Protein: CSATQDRGNYGYTF. V gene TRBV20-1 combines with J gene TRBJ1-2; 8 bases fit TRBD1. The CDR3 extends over 14 amino acids. V dropped 4 bases and J dropped 2; count of bases not matched to a gene: 6. The germline V gene has CDR1 DFQATT and CDR2 SNEGSKA (reference sequence).

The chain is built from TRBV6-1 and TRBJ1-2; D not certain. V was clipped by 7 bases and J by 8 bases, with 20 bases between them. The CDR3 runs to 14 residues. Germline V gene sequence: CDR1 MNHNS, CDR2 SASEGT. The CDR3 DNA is TGTGCCAGCACCCCGGCCCTCAGTGTCGAGGGCTACACCTTC. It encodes CASTPALSVEGYTF.

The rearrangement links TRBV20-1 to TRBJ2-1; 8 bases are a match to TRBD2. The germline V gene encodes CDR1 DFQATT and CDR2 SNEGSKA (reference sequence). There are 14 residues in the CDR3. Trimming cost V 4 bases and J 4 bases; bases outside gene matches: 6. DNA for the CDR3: TGCAGTGCTACCACAGCTAGCGGGTACAATGAGCAGTTCTTC. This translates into CSATTASGYNEQFF.

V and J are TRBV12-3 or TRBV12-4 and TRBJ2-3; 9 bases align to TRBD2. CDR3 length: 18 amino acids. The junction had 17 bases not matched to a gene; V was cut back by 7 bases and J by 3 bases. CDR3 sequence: CASTNRAGGNRGTDTQYF. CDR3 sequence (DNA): TGTGCCAGCACAAACAGGGCGGGGGGGAATCGGGGAACAGATACGCAGTATTTT.

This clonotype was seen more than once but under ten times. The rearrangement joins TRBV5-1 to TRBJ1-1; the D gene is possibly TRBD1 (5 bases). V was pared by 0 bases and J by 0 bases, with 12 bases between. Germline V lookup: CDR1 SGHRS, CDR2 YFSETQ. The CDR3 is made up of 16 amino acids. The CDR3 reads CASSLDPGPMNTEAFF. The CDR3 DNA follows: TGCGCCAGCAGCTTGGATCCGGGACCTATGAACACTGAAGCTTTCTTT.

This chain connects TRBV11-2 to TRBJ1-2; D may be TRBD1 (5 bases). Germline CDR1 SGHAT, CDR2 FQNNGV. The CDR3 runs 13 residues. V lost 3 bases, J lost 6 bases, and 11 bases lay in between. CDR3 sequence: CASSLQGFDGYTF. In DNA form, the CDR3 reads TGTGCCAGCAGCTTGCAGGGATTCGATGGCTACACCTTC.

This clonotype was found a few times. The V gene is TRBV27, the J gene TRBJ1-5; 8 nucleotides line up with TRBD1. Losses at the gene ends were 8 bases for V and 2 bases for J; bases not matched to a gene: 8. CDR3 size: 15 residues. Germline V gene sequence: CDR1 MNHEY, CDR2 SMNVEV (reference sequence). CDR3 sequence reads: CASGSGQGGNQPQHF. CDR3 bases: TGTGCCAGCGGAAGTGGACAGGGCGGCAATCAGCCCCAGCATTTT.

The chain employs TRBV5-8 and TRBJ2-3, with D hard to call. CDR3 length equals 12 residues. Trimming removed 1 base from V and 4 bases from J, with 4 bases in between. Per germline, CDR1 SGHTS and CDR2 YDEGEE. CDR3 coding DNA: TGTGCCAGCAGCTTGCGGGCAGATACGCAGTATTTT. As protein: CASSLRADTQYF.

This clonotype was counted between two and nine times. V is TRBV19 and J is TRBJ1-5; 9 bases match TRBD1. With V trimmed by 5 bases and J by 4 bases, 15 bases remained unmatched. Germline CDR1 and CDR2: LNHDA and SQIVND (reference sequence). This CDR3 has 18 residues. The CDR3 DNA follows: TGTGCCAGTAGTCGGCGAGGAACAGGGGGCTTGGTGAATCAGCCCCAGCATTTT. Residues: CASSRRGTGGLVNQPQHF.

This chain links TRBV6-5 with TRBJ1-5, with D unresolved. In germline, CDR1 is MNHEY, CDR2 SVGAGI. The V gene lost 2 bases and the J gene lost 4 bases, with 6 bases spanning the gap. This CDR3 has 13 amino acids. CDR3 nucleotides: TGTGCCAGCAGTTACGGGAGTAATCAGCCCCAGCATTTT. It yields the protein CASSYGSNQPQHF.

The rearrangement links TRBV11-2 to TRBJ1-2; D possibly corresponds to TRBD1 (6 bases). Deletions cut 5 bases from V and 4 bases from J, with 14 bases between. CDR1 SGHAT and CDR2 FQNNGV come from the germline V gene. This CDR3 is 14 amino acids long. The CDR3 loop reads CASSAPQGIYGYTF. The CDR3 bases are TGTGCCAGCAGCGCCCCTCAGGGGATCTATGGCTACACCTTC.

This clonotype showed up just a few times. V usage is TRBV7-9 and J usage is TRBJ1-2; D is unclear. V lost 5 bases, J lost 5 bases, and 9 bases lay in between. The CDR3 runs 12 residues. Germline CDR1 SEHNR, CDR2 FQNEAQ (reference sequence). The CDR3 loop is CASSLREYGYTF. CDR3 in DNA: TGTGCCAGCAGCCTTCGCGAGTATGGCTACACCTTC.

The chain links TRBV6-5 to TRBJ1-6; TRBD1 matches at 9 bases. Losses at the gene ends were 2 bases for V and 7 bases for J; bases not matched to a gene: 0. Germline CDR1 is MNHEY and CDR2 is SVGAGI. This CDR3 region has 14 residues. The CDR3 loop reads CASSYDRGNSPLHF. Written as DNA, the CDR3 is TGTGCCAGCAGTTACGACAGGGGGAATTCACCCCTCCACTTT.

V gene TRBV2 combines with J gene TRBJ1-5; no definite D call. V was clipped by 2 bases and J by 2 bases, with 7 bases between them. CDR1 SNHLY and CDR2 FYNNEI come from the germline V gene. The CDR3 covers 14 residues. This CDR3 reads CASSERSGNQPQHF. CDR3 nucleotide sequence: TGTGCCAGCAGTGAAAGGAGTGGCAATCAGCCCCAGCATTTT.

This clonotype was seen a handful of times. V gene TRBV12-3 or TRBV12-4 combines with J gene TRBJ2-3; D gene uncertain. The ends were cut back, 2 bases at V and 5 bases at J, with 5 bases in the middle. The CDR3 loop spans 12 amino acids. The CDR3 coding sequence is TGTGCCAGCAGTTTATTAGGAGATACGCAGTATTTT. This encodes CASSLLGDTQYF.

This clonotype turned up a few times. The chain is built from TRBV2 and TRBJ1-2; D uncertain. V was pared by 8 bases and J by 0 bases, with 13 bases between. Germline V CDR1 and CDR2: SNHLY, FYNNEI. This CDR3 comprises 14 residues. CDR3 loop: CASGGGLANYGYTF. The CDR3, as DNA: TGTGCCAGCGGTGGTGGGTTAGCTAACTATGGCTACACCTTC.

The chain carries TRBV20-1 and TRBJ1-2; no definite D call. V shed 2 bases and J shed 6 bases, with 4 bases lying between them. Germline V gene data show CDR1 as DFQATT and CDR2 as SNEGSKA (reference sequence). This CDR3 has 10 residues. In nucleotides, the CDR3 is TGCAGTGCTAGATTGGATGGCTACACCTTC. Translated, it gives CSARLDGYTF.

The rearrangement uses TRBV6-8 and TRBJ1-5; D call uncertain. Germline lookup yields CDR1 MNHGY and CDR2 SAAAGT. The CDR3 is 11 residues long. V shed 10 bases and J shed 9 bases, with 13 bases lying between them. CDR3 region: CAIEEARPQHF. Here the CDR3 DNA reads TGTGCCATCGAGGAGGCTCGGCCCCAGCATTTT.

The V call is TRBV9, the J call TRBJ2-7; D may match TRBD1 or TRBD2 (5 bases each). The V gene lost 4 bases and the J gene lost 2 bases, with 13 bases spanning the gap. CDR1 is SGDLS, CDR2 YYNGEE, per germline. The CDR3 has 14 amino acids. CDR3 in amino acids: CASSPSGAPYEQYF. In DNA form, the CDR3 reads TGTGCCAGCAGCCCCTCCGGGGCGCCCTACGAGCAGTACTTC.

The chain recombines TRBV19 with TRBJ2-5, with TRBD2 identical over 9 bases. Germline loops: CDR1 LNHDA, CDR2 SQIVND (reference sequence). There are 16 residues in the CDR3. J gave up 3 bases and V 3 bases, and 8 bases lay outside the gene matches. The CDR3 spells CASSIEGASGEETQYF. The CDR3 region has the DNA TGTGCCAGTAGTATCGAAGGGGCTAGCGGGGAAGAGACCCAGTACTTC.

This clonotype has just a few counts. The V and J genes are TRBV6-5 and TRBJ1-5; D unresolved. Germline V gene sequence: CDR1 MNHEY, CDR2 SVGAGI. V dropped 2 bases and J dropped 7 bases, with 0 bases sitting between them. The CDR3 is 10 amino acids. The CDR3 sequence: CASSYQPQHF. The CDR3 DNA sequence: TGTGCCAGCAGTTACCAGCCCCAGCATTTT.

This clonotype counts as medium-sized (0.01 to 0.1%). The CDR3: CASSLARGGGQPQHF. The CDR3 DNA sequence: TGTGCCAGCAGCTTAGCGAGGGGGGGTGGCCAGCCCCAGCATTTT. This chain joins TRBV7-2 and TRBJ1-5; TRBD1 might be the D (6 bases). Germline V CDR1 and CDR2: SGHTA, FQGNSA. CDR3 length: 15 amino acids. Trimming cost V 0 bases and J 7 bases, with 13 bases left between them.

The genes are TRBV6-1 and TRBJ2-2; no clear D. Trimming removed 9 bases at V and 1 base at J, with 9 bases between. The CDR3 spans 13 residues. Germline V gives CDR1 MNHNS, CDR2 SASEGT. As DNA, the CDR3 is TGTGCCAGTACAAGCATGAACACCGGGGAGCTGTTTTTT. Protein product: CASTSMNTGELFF.

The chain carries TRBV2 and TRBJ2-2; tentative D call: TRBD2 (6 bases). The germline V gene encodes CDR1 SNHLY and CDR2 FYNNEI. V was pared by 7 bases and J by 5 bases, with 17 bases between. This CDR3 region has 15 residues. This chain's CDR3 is CASTLEGVKTGELFF. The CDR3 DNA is TGTGCCAGCACTTTGGAGGGAGTGAAGACCGGGGAGCTGTTTTTT.

The CDR3 region is CASSLDSYTEAFF. The CDR3 DNA reads TGTGCCAGCAGCTTGGACAGTTACACTGAAGCTTTCTTT. The rearrangement joins TRBV7-6 to TRBJ1-1; a possible D gene is TRBD1 (6 bases). Germline V gene sequence: CDR1 SGHVS, CDR2 FNYEAQ. Trimming cost V 3 bases and J 3 bases, with 8 bases left between them. The CDR3 totals 13 residues. The whole variable domain, remainder taken from reference TRBV7-6 and TRBJ1-1, is GAGVSQSPRYKVTKRGQDVALRCDPISGHVSLYWYRQALGQGPEFLTYFNYEAQQDKSGLPNDRFSAERPEGSISTLTIQRTEQRDSAMYRCASSLDSYTEAFFGQGTRLTVV.

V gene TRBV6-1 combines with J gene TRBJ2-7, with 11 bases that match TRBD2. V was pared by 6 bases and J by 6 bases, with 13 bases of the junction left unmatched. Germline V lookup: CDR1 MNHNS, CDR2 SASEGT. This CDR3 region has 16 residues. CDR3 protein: CASRPPTSGGVLEQYF. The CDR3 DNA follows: TGTGCCAGCAGACCCCCTACTAGCGGGGGAGTTCTCGAGCAGTACTTC.

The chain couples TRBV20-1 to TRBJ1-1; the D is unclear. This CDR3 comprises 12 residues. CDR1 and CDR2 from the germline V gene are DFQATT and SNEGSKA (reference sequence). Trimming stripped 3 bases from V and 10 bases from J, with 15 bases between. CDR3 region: CSASIAGRRAFF. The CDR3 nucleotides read TGCAGTGCTAGCATCGCAGGACGAAGAGCTTTCTTT.

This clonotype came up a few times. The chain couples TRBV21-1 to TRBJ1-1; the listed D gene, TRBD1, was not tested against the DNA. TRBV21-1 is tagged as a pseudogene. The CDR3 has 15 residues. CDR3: CASLLRGEANTEAFF. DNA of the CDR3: TGTGCCAGCTTACTCAGGGGAGAGGCGAACACTGAAGCTTTCTTT.

The CDR3 reads CASRQAGDFIRQYF. CDR3 nucleotide sequence: TGTGCCAGCAGGCAAGCGGGGGATTTTATCCGGCAGTACTTC. The rearrangement uses TRBV7-2 and TRBJ2-7, with 8 bases that match TRBD2. The J segment lost 9 bases and the V segment lost 6 bases, leaving 13 bases of the junction unmatched. CDR1 and CDR2 (germline): SGHTA, FQGNSA. The CDR3 spans 14 residues.

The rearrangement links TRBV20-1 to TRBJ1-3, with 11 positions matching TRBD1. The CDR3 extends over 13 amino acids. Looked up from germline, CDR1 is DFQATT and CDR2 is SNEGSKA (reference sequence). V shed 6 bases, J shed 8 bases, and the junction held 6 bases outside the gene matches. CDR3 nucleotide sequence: TGCAGTGCGCCCGGGACAGGGGGACACACCATATATTTT. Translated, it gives CSAPGTGGHTIYF.